These 7 T cell receptor beta chains came from one sample sequenced in a study of T cells after yellow fever vaccination. Using its own MiXCR run on the 5' RACE reads, TCRdb lists one record per CDR3 protein. The table records approximately 300,000 distinct CDR3 sequences, 6.8% of them present only once. Sample: PBMCs, taken roughly 47 days after the first yellow fever vaccination. The source is a man aged 18 to 30 who received the YFV17D yellow fever vaccine.

This clonotype was seen at least ten times. The chain recombines TRBV4-1 with TRBJ2-7; D is undetermined. Trimming removed 4 bases from V and 2 bases from J, with 12 bases in between. CDR1 is MGHRA and CDR2 is YSYEKL in the germline V gene. This CDR3 has 14 amino acids. The CDR3 spells CASSPRLGTYEQYF. CDR3 bases: TGCGCCAGCAGCCCTCGCCTGGGAACCTACGAGCAGTACTTC.

A few counts support this clonotype. The gene calls are TRBV6-5 and TRBJ1-2; D is unclear. Between the trimmed V and J ends, which lost 0 bases and 8 bases, there was a span of 16 bases. CDR3 length equals 15 residues. CDR1 is MNHEY, CDR2 SVGAGI, per germline. The CDR3 sequence is CASSYSSTAAGGYTF. CDR3 DNA sequence: TGTGCCAGCAGTTACTCTTCCACGGCGGCGGGAGGCTACACCTTC.

Many counts were recorded for this clonotype. The V and J genes are TRBV12-3 or TRBV12-4 and TRBJ1-5; D is uncertain. V lost 3 bases and J 5 bases, leaving 8 bases between the germline ends. The CDR3 runs 13 residues. The CDR3 DNA reads as TGTGCCAGCAGTTTTGGTTGGGATCAGCCCCAGCATTTT. This codes for CASSFGWDQPQHF.

This clonotype was observed a handful of times. The rearrangement uses TRBV7-9 and TRBJ2-1; 8 bases are shared with TRBD1. The CDR3 runs to 17 residues. J gave up 3 bases and V 5 bases, and 12 bases lay outside the gene matches. Germline loops: CDR1 SEHNR, CDR2 FQNEAQ (reference sequence). CDR3 in DNA: TGTGCCAGCAGCACAACTAAGACAGGGGATCTCTACAATGAGCAGTTCTTC. It codes for CASSTTKTGDLYNEQFF. The full variable domain, completed using reference TRBV7-9 and TRBJ2-1, is DTGVSQNPRHKITKRGQNVTFRCDPISEHNRLYWYRQTLGQGPEFLTYFQNEAQLEKSRLLSDRFSAERPKGSFSTLEIQRTEQGDSAMYLCASSTTKTGDLYNEQFFGPGTRLTVL.

The chain combines TRBV4-3 with TRBJ2-3, with D unresolved. Germline V lookup: CDR1 LGHNA, CDR2 YSLEER. Trimming removed 3 bases from V and 7 bases from J, with 11 bases in between. The CDR3 length is 13 residues. The CDR3 DNA reads as TGCGCCAGCAGCCAGGGATTCCGAAATACGCAGTATTTT. This codes for CASSQGFRNTQYF.

In its sample, this clonotype was seen many times. CDR3 in DNA: TGCAGTGCCCCGACTACTAGCGGGAGCACAGATACGCAGTATTTT. This encodes CSAPTTSGSTDTQYF. The J gene is TRBJ2-3, the V gene TRBV20-1; 9 bases match TRBD2. The ends lost 6 bases at V and 0 bases at J; junction bases unmatched: 7. This CDR3 spans 15 amino acids. Looked up from germline, CDR1 is DFQATT and CDR2 is SNEGSKA (reference sequence).

This clonotype was picked up many times. The rearrangement joins TRBV6-1 to TRBJ2-5; D is uncertain. The V end was cut by 6 bases, the J end by 1 base, with 9 bases between. Germline CDR1 is MNHNS and CDR2 is SASEGT. This CDR3 contains 13 residues. This CDR3 reads CASSPRIQETQYF. The DNA for the CDR3 is TGTGCCAGCAGCCCCCGGATCCAAGAGACCCAGTACTTC.